One and the same sample provided the 11 T cell receptor beta chains below, sequenced in a study of cytotoxic CD8 clonotypes in ibrutinib-treated CLL. The method was immunoSEQ multiplex PCR; TCRdb's version includes in-frame clones alone and lacks a portion of them. The data show about 76,000 clones, less than 85% seen once. The input for sequencing was PBMCs, taken after 24 months of ibrutinib treatment. Receptor source: a human donor with chronic lymphocytic leukemia.

V gene TRBV7-8 combines with J gene TRBJ2-7, with 8 positions matching TRBD2. J was trimmed by 6 bases and V by 6 bases; bases with no gene match: 10. This CDR3 is 14 amino acids long. The germline V gene encodes CDR1 SGHVS and CDR2 FQNEAQ. CDR3 residues: CASRQPGGSAEQYF. The CDR3, as DNA: TGTGCCAGCAGACAACCGGGGGGGAGCGCCGAGCAGTACTTC. Full variable domain (remainder filled in from reference TRBV7-8 and TRBJ2-7): GAGVSQSPRYKVAKRGQDVALRCDPISGHVSLFWYQQALGQGPEFLTYFQNEAQLDKSGLPSDRFFAERPEGSVSTLKIQRTQQEDSAVYLCASRQPGGSAEQYFGPGTRLTVT.

The chain joins TRBV19 to TRBJ1-4; D not resolved. V was pared by 7 bases and J by 4 bases, with 13 bases between. Germline loops: CDR1 LNHDA, CDR2 SQIVND (reference sequence). The CDR3 has 14 residues. CDR3 sequence reads: CASTSGIFNEKLFF. The CDR3 coding sequence is TGTGCCAGTACGAGCGGGATCTTTAATGAAAAACTGTTTTTT.

The chain carries TRBV6-5 and TRBJ1-2; 7 bases are shared with TRBD1. This CDR3 has 13 residues. Trimming took 4 bases from V and 6 from J; bases not matched to a gene: 5. Germline V gives CDR1 MNHEY, CDR2 SVGAGI. The CDR3 nucleotides read TGTGCCAGCAGTTCCACAGGGGAAGATGGCTACACCTTC. Its translation is CASSSTGEDGYTF.

The chain combines TRBV7-8 with TRBJ1-4, with D unresolved. CDR1 SGHVS and CDR2 FQNEAQ come from the germline V gene. This CDR3 has 12 amino acids. V lost 5 bases to trimming and J lost 11 bases, with 12 bases between them. The CDR3 loop reads CASSPDPSKLFF. CDR3 coding DNA: TGTGCCAGCAGCCCCGACCCTTCTAAACTGTTTTTT.

In nucleotides, the CDR3 is TGTGCCAGTAGTCCCCCCCTGGACAGGAGCTCCTACAATGAGCAGTTCTTC. Translation gives CASSPPLDRSSYNEQFF. The genes are TRBV19 and TRBJ2-1; 7 positions match TRBD1. Germline V gene data show CDR1 as LNHDA and CDR2 as SQIVND (reference sequence). This CDR3 spans 17 amino acids. Trimming removed 5 bases from V and 0 bases from J; junction bases left unmatched: 10.

The J gene is TRBJ2-2, the V gene TRBV18; TRBD1 matches 9 bases. The CDR3 extends over 16 amino acids. Germline CDR1 and CDR2: KGHSH and LQKENI. V shed 2 bases, J shed 5 bases, and the junction held 6 bases outside the gene matches. CDR3 sequence reads: CASSPKGQGRTGELFF. In DNA, the CDR3 is TGTGCCAGCTCACCAAAGGGACAGGGTCGTACCGGGGAGCTGTTTTTT. Drawing the rest from reference TRBV18 and TRBJ2-2, the complete variable domain is NAGVMQNPRHLVRRRGQEARLRCSPMKGHSHVYWYRQLPEEGLKFMVYLQKENIIDESGMPKERFSAEFPKEGPSILRIQQVVRGDSAAYFCASSPKGQGRTGELFFGEGSRLTVL.

The V call is TRBV14, the J call TRBJ2-3; D remains unclear. V lost 4 bases to trimming and J lost 4 bases, with 9 bases between them. Germline CDR1 is SGHDN and CDR2 is FVKESK. The CDR3 totals 13 residues. The CDR3 DNA reads as TGTGCCAGCAGCCCCCGGCTGGCAGATACGCAGTATTTT. Translated, it gives CASSPRLADTQYF.

This clone was detected a few times. The chain combines TRBV13 with TRBJ2-7, with D tentatively TRBD2 (5 bases). V lost 5 bases and J lost 6, with 20 bases in between. The CDR3 contains 15 residues. CDR1 and CDR2 (germline): PRHDT, FYEKMQ (reference sequence). The CDR3 loop is CASSLRTDASFEQYF. As DNA, the CDR3 is TGTGCCAGCAGCCTCAGGACGGACGCTAGCTTCGAGCAGTACTTC.

The chain recombines TRBV13 with TRBJ2-5, with D uncertain. Germline V gene lookup returns CDR1 PRHDT and CDR2 FYEKMQ (reference sequence). There are 13 residues in the CDR3. The germline V and J ends were trimmed by 1 base and 5 bases, with 8 bases remaining between them. CDR3 bases: TGTGCCAGCAGCTTAGTAGGGAAGGAGACCCAGTACTTC. Translating it yields CASSLVGKETQYF.

J is TRBJ2-1 and V is TRBV9; D perhaps matches TRBD1 (8 bases). V lost 3 bases to trimming and J lost 2 bases, with 15 bases between them. This CDR3 spans 16 amino acids. From germline, CDR1 is SGDLS and CDR2 YYNGEE. The CDR3 here is CASSDFTGGAYNEQFF. For the CDR3, the DNA is TGTGCCAGCAGCGATTTCACAGGGGGGGCCTACAATGAGCAGTTCTTC.

This chain joins TRBV7-9 and TRBJ1-2, with 10 bases lining up with TRBD1. In germline, CDR1 is SEHNR, CDR2 FQNEAQ (reference sequence). J gave up 2 bases and V 3 bases, and 0 bases lay outside the gene matches. The CDR3 loop spans 14 amino acids. The DNA for the CDR3 is TGTGCCAGCAGCTTGGGACAGGGGAACTATGGCTACACCTTC. Its protein is CASSLGQGNYGYTF.